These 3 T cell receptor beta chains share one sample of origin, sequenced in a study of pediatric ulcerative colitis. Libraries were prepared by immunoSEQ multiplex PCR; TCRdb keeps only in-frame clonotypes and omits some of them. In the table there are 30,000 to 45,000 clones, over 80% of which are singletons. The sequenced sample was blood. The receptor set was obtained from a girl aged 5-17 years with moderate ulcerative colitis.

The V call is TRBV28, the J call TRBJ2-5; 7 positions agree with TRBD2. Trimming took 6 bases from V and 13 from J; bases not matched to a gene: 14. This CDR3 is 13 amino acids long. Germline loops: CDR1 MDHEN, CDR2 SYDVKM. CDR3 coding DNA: TGTGCCAGCAGCCAAGTTCCTAGGGCTAGCGGGTACTTC. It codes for CASSQVPRASGYF.

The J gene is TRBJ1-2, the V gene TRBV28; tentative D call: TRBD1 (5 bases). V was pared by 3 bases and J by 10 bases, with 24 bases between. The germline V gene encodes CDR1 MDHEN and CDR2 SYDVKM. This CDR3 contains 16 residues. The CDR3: CASSFGQGGGSSAYTF. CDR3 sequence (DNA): TGTGCCAGCAGTTTCGGGCAGGGCGGAGGGTCGAGTGCCTACACCTTC.

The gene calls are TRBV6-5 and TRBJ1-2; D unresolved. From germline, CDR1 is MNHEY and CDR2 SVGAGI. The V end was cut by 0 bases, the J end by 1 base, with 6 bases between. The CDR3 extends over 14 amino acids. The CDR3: CASSYSRHNYGYTF. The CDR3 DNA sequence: TGTGCCAGCAGTTACTCGAGACATAACTATGGCTACACCTTC.